This TCR beta chain was identified in a study of CD8 T cells in Susac syndrome. Study at large: Active disease was present in more than 5 of the sequenced Susac syndrome patients, whereas eight or nine of them were in remission. Blood was drawn from patients with Susac syndrome. At that point, they were therapy-naive, on corticosteroids, or on intravenous immunoglobulin alone.

This CDR3 comprises 14 residues. Trimming shortened V by 1 base and J by 7 bases, and 10 bases separated the two germline ends. The germline V gene encodes CDR1 SGHDN and CDR2 FVKESK. The authors reverse transcribed about 0.5 to 1 ug RNA with random hexamers. Via MiXCR, TCRdb re-called the immunoSEQ multiplex PCR reads, giving one row per CDR3 protein. The sample consists of around 95,000 distinct CDR3 sequences, 95% of them appearing once. About this clonotype itself: Its antigen is unknown.

Overall study findings and caveats: That the number of individuals in its TCR sequencing and HLA analysis was relatively small was acknowledged by the study.

What was sequenced was CD8+ T cells from PBMCs. This TCR was recovered from a human donor with Susac syndrome. The gene calls are TRBV14 and TRBJ2-2; maybe TRBD2 (5 bases). CDR3 in amino acids: CASSQVTGIGELFF. The CDR3 region has the DNA TGTGCCAGCAGCCAAGTCACGGGAATCGGGGAGCTGTTTTTT.